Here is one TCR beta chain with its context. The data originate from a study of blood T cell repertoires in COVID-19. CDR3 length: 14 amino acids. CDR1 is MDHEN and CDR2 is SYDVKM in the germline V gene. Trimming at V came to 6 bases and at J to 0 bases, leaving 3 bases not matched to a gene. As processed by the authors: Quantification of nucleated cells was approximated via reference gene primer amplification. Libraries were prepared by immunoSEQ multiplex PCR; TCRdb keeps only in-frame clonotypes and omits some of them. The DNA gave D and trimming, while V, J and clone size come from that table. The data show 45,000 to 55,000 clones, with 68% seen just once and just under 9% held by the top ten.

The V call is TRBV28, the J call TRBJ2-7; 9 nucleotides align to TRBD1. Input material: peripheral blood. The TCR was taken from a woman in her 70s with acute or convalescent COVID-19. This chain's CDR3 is CASRGQGLSYEQYF. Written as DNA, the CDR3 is TGTGCCAGCAGGGGACAGGGTCTCTCCTACGAGCAGTACTTC.